Below, 6 T cell receptor beta chains from the same sample are listed, as sequenced in a study of blood T cell repertoires in COVID-19. Clones were sequenced by immunoSEQ multiplex PCR, and TCRdb holds only the in-frame ones, with some missing. The table has roughly 180,000 clones, 60% to 85% seen once; the top ten hold approximately 15%. The sample was peripheral blood. All receptors come from a man aged 60 to 69 with active or convalescent COVID-19.

The chain combines TRBV6-5 with TRBJ2-7; the D gene is possibly TRBD2 (5 bases). CDR3 length equals 14 residues. Deletions cut 7 bases from V and 6 bases from J, with 19 bases between. Germline V gives CDR1 MNHEY, CDR2 SVGAGI. CDR3 nucleotide sequence: TGTGCCAGCACGCCCGGCGGGCACCGGGGCGAGCAGTACTTC. As protein: CASTPGGHRGEQYF.

V gene TRBV7-8 combines with J gene TRBJ1-1; tentative D call: TRBD1 (6 bases). Trimming left V 1 base short and J 3 bases short, with 15 bases between. The CDR3 sequence is 16 residues long. Germline V gene lookup returns CDR1 SGHVS and CDR2 FQNEAQ. The CDR3 loop reads CASSLEFWGRHTEAFF. The CDR3 DNA follows: TGTGCCAGCAGCTTAGAGTTTTGGGGGCGTCACACTGAAGCTTTCTTT.

This clone showed up just once. The chain recombines TRBV30 with TRBJ1-3; 7 positions agree with TRBD1. V lost 0 bases and J lost 3; bases outside the gene matches: 5. The V gene's germline CDR1 is GTSNPN and CDR2 SVGIG (reference sequence). There are 15 residues in the CDR3. DNA for the CDR3: TGTGCCTGGAGTGTGACAGGGAGTGGTGGAAACACCATATATTTT. Translation gives CAWSVTGSGGNTIYF.

This clone has a handful of counts. This chain joins TRBV4-3 and TRBJ1-5; D ambiguous. CDR1 LGHNA and CDR2 YSLEER come from the germline V gene. The CDR3 has 15 amino acids. V gave up 0 bases and J gave up 3 bases, with 9 bases separating them. In DNA form, the CDR3 reads TGCGCCAGCAGCCAAGACGGCAGGATCAATCAGCCCCAGCATTTT. This translates into CASSQDGRINQPQHF.

The chain joins TRBV7-8 to TRBJ1-1, with TRBD1 as a possible D gene (6 bases). Per germline, CDR1 SGHVS and CDR2 FQNEAQ. The ends were cut back, 5 bases at V and 6 bases at J, with 16 bases in the middle. The CDR3 loop spans 14 amino acids. The CDR3 sequence is CASSRIQTGSEAFF. CDR3 in DNA: TGTGCCAGCAGCCGTATTCAAACAGGGTCTGAAGCTTTCTTT.

The chain uses TRBV7-6 and TRBJ1-3; D is ambiguous. Per the germline V gene, CDR1 is SGHVS and CDR2 is FNYEAQ. V dropped 1 base and J dropped 3 bases, with 13 bases sitting between them. This CDR3 has 16 residues. The CDR3 bases are TGTGCCAGCAGCTTAGGGTTGAGGAATATTGGAAACACCATATATTTT. The encoded protein is CASSLGLRNIGNTIYF.